This T cell receptor (beta chain) was observed in a study of blood T cell repertoires in COVID-19 (dated by TCRdb to 2018 to 2021). Some background on the complete study: The collaborator samples originated in the United States, Italy and Spain and spanned the acute and convalescent phases of COVID-19. The sample metadata nearly always contained a de-identified subject ID, COVID-19 status, age in years and sex. Subjects who had been exposed to COVID-19, were actively infected with it, or had recovered from it provided the deeply sampled blood TCRbeta repertoires that made up the dataset. The samples were drawn from two sources: the first 160 participants of the ongoing ImmuneRACE study, and 1,254 subjects contributed by 6 global collaborators. The repertoires were released in a freely available public database intended as a resource for research on the immune response to SARS-CoV-2. Where HLA class I and class II types were available, the types were taken from metadata supplied by the sample provider, not from assay-based typing. The prospective study material was composed of cDNA or gDNA derived from T cells, B-cell-depleted T cells, or PBMCs.

Participants in the prospective study were aged about 18 to 90 years, lived in 20 to 25 United States geographic areas, and enrolled through a virtual design. Cohort assignment in the prospective study relied on participant-reported clinical history from a screening survey and a study questionnaire. Mobile phlebotomists in the prospective study collected whole blood, serum and a nasopharyngeal or oropharyngeal swab from every participant. Participants in the prospective study had the option to provide additional blood draws and questionnaires over a roughly 2-month period. Before DNA extraction, prospective study blood samples were shipped either frozen or at room temperature. The immunoSEQ Assay, a bias-controlled multiplex PCR, was used to amplify TCRbeta CDR3 regions from genomic DNA. The original pipeline was this. The number of nucleated cells in each sample was estimated from the amplification of reference gene primers within the assay. Sequence reads were collapsed and filtered to measure the absolute abundance of every unique TCRbeta CDR3 rearrangement. Productive Simpson clonality was computed per sample as the square root of Simpson's diversity index over productive rearrangements. Sourced from immuneACCESS, this table was stored by TCRdb with only in-frame sequences that have V and J called. A share of the clones is absent; for the studies checked, an unresolved V gene accounts for under half, and the remainder has no known explanation. V and J calls and clone size are those listed in that table; D and trimming were worked out from the DNA. A total of more than 100,000 clones appear in this sample, roughly four fifths of them only once. About 2.4% of the sample is in the top ten clones.

With regard to this clone: Its antigen remains undetermined. The sample holds no much larger clone one base away, and base qualities are not on file.

V lost 0 bases and J lost 0 bases; the stretch between them is 6 bases long. Taken from cysteine to phenylalanine, the CDR3 has 14 residues. The DNA shown is the 42-base CDR3, in frame from base 1. Looking up the germline V gene (reference sequence) yields CDR1 GTSNPN and CDR2 SVGIG. Broad study findings and their caveats: The amount of clinical and demographic metadata varied by source and participant and was provided uncurated.

The TCR was taken from a man aged 35-49 years with acute COVID-19. The sequence joins TRBV30 to TRBJ1-3; the D gene remains uncertain. Sequences were obtained from PBMCs or T cells enriched from blood (not recorded which). CDR3 reads: CAWSVLVSGNTIYF. The nucleotide sequence is TGTGCCTGGAGTGTACTAGTCTCTGGAAACACCATATATTTT.